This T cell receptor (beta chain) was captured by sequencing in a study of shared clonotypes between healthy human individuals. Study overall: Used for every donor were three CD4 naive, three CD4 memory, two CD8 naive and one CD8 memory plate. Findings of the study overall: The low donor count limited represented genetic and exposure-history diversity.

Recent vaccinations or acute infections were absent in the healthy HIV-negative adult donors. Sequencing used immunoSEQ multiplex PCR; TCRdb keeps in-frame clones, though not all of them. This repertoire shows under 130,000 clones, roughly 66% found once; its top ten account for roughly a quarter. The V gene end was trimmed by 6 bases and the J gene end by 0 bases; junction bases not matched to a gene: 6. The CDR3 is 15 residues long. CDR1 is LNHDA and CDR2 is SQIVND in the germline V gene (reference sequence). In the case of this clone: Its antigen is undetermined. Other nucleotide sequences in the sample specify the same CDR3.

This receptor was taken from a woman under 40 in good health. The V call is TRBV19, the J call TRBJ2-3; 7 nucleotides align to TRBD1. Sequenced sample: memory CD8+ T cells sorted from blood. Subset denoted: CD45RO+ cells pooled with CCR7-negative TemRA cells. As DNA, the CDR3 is TGTGCCAGTAGCCCCGACAGGGCGAGCACAGATACGCAGTATTTT. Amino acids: CASSPDRASTDTQYF.